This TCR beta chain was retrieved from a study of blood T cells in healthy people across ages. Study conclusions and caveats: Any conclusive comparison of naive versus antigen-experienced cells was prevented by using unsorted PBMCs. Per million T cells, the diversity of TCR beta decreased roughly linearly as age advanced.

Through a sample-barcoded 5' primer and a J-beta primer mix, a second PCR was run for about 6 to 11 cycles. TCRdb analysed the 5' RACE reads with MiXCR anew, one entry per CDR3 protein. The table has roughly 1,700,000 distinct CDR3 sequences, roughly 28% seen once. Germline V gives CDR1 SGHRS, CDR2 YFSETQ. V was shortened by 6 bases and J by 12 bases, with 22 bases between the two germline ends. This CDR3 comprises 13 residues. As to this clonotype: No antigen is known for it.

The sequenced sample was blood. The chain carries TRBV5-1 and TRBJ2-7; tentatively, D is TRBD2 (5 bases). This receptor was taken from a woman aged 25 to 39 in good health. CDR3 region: CASTTTPRETRYF. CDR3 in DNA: TGCGCCAGCACTACCACTCCAAGGGAGACCCGGTACTTC.